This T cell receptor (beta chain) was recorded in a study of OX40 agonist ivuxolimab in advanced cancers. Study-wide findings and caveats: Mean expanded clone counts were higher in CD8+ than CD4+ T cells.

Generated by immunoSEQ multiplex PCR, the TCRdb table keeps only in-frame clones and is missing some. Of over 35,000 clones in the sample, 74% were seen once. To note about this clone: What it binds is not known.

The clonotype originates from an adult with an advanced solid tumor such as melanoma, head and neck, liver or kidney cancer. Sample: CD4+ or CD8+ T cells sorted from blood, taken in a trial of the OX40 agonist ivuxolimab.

In nucleotides, the CDR3 is TGCGCCAGCAGCCTGGGACTAGCGGAAGAGACCCAGTACTTC. As protein: CASSLGLAEETQYF. J is TRBJ2-5 and V is TRBV4-1; 11 bases are shared with TRBD2. The J segment lost 3 bases and the V segment lost 4 bases, leaving 1 base of the junction unmatched. Germline assignment: CDR1 MGHRA and CDR2 YSYEKL. The CDR3 runs 14 residues.